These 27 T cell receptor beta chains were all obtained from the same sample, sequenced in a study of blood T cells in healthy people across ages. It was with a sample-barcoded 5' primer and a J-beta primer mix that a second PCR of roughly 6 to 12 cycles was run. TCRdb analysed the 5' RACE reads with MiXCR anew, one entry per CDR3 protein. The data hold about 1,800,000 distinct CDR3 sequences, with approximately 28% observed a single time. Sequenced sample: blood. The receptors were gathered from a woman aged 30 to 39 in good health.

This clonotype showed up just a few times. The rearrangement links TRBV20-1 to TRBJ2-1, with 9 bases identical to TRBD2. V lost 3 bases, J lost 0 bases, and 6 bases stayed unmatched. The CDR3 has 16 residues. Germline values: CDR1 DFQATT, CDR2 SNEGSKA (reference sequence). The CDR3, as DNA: TGCAGTGCTAGTAGAGCTAGCGGGGCCTCCTACAATGAGCAGTTCTTC. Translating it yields CSASRASGASYNEQFF.

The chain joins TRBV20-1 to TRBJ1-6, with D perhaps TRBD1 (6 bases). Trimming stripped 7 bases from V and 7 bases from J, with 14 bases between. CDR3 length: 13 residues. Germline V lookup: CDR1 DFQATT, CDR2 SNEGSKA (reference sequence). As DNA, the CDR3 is TGCAGTGTCGGGACAAGCACCAATTCACCCCTCCACTTT. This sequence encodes CSVGTSTNSPLHF.

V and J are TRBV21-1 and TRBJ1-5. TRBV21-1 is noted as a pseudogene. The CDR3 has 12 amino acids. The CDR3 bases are TGTGCCAGCAGCAATATACCTCAGCCCCAGCATTTT. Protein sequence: CASSNIPQPQHF.

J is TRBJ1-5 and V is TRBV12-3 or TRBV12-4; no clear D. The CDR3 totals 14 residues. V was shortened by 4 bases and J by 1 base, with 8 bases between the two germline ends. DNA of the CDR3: TGTGCCAGCAGTTCGTACGGGAGCAATCAGCCCCAGCATTTT. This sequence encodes CASSSYGSNQPQHF.

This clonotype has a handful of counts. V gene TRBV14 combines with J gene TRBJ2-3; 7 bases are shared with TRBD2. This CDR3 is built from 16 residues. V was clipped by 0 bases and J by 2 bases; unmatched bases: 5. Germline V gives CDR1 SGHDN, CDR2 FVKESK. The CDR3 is CASSQDRGDPTDTQYF. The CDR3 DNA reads TGTGCCAGCAGCCAAGATCGGGGGGATCCCACAGATACGCAGTATTTT.

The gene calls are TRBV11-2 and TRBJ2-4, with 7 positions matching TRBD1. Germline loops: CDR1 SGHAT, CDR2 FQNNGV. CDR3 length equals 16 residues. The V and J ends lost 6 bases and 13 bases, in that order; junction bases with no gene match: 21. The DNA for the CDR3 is TGTGCCAGCAGACGAGGGGGCCGCGGCACCTACAATGGGCAGTACTTC. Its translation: CASRRGGRGTYNGQYF.

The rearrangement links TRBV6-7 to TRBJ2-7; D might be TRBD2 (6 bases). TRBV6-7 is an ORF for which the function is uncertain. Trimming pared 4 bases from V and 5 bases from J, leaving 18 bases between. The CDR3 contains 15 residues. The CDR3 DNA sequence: TGTGCCAGCAGTTCGGGAGATCCCTCGGCCAACGAGCAGTACTTC. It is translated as CASSSGDPSANEQYF.

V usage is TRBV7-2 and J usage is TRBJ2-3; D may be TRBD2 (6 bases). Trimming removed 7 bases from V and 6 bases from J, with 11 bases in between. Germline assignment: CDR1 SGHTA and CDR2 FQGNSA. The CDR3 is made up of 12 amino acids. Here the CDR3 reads CASTPSGDTQYF. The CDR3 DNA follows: TGTGCCAGCACCCCAAGCGGGGATACGCAGTATTTT. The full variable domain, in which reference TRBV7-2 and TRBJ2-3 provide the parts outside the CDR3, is GAGVSQSPSNKVTEKGKDVELRCDPISGHTALYWYRQSLGQGLEFLIYFQGNSAPDKSGLPSDRFSAERTGGSVSTLTIQRTQQEDSAVYLCASTPSGDTQYFGPGTRLTVL.

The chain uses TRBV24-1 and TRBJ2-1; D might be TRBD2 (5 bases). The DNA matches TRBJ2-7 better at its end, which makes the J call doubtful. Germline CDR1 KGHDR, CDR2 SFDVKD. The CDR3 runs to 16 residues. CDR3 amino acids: CATLKQLEWSYNEQYF. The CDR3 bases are TGTGCCACCCTAAAACAACTAGAGTGGTCCTACAATGAGCAGTACTTC.

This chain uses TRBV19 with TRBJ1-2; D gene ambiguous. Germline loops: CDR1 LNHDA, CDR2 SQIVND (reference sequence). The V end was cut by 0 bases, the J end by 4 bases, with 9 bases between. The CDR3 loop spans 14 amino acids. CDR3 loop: CASSIDLGSYGYTF. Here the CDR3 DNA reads TGTGCCAGTAGTATAGATCTTGGGAGCTATGGCTACACCTTC.

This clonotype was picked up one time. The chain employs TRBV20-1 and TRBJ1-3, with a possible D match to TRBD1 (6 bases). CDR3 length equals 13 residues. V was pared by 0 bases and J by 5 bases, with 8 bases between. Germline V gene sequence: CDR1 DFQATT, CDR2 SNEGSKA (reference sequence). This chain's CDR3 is CSARETGRNTIYF. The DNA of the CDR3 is TGCAGTGCTAGAGAGACAGGCCGAAACACCATATATTTT.

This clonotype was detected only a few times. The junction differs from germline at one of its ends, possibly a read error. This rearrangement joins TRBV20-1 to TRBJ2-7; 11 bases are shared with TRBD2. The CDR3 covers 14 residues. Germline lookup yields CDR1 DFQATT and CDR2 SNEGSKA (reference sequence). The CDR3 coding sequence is TGCAGTACTAGCCTAGCGGGAGGCCGATACGAGCAGTACTTC. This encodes CSTSLAGGRYEQYF.

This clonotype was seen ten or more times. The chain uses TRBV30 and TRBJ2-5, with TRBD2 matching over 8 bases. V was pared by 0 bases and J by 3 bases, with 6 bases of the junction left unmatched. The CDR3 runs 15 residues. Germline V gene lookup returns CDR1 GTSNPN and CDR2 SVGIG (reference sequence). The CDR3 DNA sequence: TGTGCCTGGAGTGTATCTAGCGGGCGCGAAGAGACCCAGTACTTC. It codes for CAWSVSSGREETQYF.

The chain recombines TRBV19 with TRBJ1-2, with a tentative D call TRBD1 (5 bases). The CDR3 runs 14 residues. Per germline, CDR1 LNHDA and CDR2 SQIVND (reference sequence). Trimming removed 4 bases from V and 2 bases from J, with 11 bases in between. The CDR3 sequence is CASSTQVSNYGYTF. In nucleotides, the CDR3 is TGTGCCAGTAGTACACAGGTCTCCAACTATGGCTACACCTTC.

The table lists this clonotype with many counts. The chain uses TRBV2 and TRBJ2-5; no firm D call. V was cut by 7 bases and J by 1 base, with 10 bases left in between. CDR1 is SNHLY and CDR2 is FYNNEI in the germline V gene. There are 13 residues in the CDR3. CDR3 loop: CASNTDTQETQYF. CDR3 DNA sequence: TGTGCCAGCAATACGGATACCCAAGAGACCCAGTACTTC.

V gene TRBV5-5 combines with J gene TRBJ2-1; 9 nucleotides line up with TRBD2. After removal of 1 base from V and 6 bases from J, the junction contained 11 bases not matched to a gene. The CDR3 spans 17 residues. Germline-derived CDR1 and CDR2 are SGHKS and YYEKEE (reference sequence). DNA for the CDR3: TGTGCCAGCAGCTTGAGTAGGGGTAGCGGGAGTTTCAATGAGCAGTTCTTC. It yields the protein CASSLSRGSGSFNEQFF.

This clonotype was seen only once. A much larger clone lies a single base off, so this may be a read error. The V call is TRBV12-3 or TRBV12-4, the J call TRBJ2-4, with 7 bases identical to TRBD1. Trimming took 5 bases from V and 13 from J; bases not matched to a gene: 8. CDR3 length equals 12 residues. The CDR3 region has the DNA TGTGCCAGCAGTATCCCAGGGGGTAGGCAGTACTTC. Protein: CASSIPGGRQYF.

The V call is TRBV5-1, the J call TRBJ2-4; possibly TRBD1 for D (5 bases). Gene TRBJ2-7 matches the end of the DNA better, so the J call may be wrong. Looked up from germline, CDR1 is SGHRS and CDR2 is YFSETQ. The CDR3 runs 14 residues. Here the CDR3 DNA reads TGCGCCAGCAGCTTAATGGGGCCCCCCTACGAGCAGTACTTC. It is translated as CASSLMGPPYEQYF.

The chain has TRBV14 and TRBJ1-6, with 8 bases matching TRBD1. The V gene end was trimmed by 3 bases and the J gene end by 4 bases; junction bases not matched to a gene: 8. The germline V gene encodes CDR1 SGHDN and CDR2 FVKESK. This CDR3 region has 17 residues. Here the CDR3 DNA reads TGTGCCAGCAGCCAGGCCACAGGGGGAGCTTATAATTCACCCCTCCACTTT. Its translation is CASSQATGGAYNSPLHF.

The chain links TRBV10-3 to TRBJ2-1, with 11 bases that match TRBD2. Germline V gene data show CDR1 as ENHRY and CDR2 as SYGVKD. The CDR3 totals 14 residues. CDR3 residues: CSTLQTSGSPGVFF. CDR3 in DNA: TGTTCCACTCTTCAAACTAGCGGGAGTCCCGGTGTGTTCTTC.

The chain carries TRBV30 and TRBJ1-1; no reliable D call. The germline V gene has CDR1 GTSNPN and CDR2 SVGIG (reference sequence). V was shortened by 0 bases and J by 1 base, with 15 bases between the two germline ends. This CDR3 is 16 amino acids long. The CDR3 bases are TGTGCCTGGAGTGTACCATCGAAACCGGGGAACACTGAAGCTTTCTTT. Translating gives CAWSVPSKPGNTEAFF.

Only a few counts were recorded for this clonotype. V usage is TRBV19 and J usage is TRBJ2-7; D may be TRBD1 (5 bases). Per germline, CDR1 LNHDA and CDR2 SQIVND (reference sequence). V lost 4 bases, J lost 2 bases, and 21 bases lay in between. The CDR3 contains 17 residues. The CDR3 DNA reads TGTGCCAGTAGTAGGAAATTCCAGGGCACAACACCCTACGAGCAGTACTTC. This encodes CASSRKFQGTTPYEQYF. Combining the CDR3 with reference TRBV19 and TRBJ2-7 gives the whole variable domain DGGITQSPKYLFRKEGQNVTLSCEQNLNHDAMYWYRQDPGQGLRLIYYSQIVNDFQKGDIAEGYSVSREKKESFPLTVTSAQKNPTAFYLCASSRKFQGTTPYEQYFGPGTRLTVT.

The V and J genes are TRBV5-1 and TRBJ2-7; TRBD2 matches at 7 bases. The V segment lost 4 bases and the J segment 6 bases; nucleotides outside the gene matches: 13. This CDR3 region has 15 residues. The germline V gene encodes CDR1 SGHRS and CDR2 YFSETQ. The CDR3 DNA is TGCGCCAGCAGCAAGGTCTGGGCGGGAGCTTCCGAGCAGTACTTC. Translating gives CASSKVWAGASEQYF.

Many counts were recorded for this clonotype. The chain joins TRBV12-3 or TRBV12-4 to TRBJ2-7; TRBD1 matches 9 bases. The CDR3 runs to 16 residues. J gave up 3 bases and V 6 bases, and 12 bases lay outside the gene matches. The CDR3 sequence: CASSEHRSDRGYEQYF. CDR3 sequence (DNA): TGTGCCAGCAGCGAACATAGATCGGACAGGGGCTACGAGCAGTACTTC.

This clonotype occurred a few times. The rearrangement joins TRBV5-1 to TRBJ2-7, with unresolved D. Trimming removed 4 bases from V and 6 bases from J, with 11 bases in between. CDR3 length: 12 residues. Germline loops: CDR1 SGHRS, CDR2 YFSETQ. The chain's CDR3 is CASSHGPAEQYF. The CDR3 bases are TGCGCCAGCAGCCACGGACCCGCCGAGCAGTACTTC.

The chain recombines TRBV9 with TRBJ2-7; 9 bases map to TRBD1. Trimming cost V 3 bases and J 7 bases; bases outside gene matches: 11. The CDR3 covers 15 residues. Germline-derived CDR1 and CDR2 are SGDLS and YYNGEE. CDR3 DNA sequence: TGTGCCAGCAGCGCCCGTGGGGACAGGGCCAATGAGCAGTACTTC. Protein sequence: CASSARGDRANEQYF.

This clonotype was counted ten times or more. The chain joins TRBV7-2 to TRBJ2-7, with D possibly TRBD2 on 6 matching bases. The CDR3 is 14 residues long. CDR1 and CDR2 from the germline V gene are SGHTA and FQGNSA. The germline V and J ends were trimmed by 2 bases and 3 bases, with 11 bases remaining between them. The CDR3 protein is CASSLSPRGYEQYF. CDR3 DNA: TGTGCCAGCAGCTTAAGCCCGCGGGGCTACGAGCAGTACTTC.